Following are 32 T cell receptor beta chains from one sample sequenced in a study of blood T cell repertoires in COVID-19. Libraries were prepared by immunoSEQ multiplex PCR; TCRdb keeps only in-frame clonotypes and omits some of them. Here the sample spans approximately 150,000 clones, 80% to 90% being singletons. The sample comprised peripheral blood. The receptors were sampled from a man between 65 and 85 years old with acute or convalescent COVID-19.

As DNA, the CDR3 is TGTGCCAGCAGCTTAGTGGGACAGGGTCTATACAATGAGCAGTTCTTC. Translation gives CASSLVGQGLYNEQFF. V and J are TRBV7-2 and TRBJ2-1; TRBD1 aligns across 9 bases. Germline CDR1 reads SGHTA; CDR2 reads FQGNSA. Germline trimming cut 1 base from V and 4 bases from J; bases unmatched to any gene: 5. CDR3 size: 16 residues.

V is TRBV7-3 and J is TRBJ2-1; 15 bases fit TRBD2. Germline trimming cut 6 bases from V and 6 bases from J; bases unmatched to any gene: 3. Germline V gene lookup returns CDR1 SGHTA and CDR2 FQGTGA. The CDR3 runs 15 residues. The CDR3 here is CASSPGLAGGNEQFF. DNA for the CDR3: TGTGCCAGCAGTCCGGGACTAGCGGGAGGCAATGAGCAGTTCTTC.

This chain uses TRBV11-3 with TRBJ2-3; 10 bases agree with TRBD2. The CDR3 is made up of 15 amino acids. The V and J ends lost 2 bases and 3 bases, in that order; junction bases with no gene match: 2. The germline V gene has CDR1 SGHNT and CDR2 YENEEA. This chain's CDR3 is CASSLTSGKTDTQYF. The CDR3 nucleotides read TGTGCCAGCAGCTTAACTAGCGGGAAAACAGATACGCAGTATTTT.

CDR3 bases: TGTGCCAGCAGACCCGGACTAGCGGGAGGTCGGTGGGAGCAGTTCTTC. It translates to CASRPGLAGGRWEQFF. The chain is built from TRBV27 and TRBJ2-1; 14 bases align to TRBD2. Trimming at V came to 6 bases and at J to 10 bases, leaving 11 bases not matched to a gene. Germline V gives CDR1 MNHEY, CDR2 SMNVEV (reference sequence). The CDR3 consists of 16 residues.

Points on this clone: Other nucleotide sequences from this sample produce the same CDR3. The CDR3 loop reads CASSRNTEAFF. The CDR3 DNA follows: TGTGCCAGCAGCCGGAACACTGAAGCTTTCTTT. V and J are TRBV6-5 and TRBJ1-1; no firm D call. The CDR3 covers 11 residues. V was trimmed by 6 bases and J by 1 base, leaving 3 bases between them. Germline-derived CDR1 and CDR2 are MNHEY and SVGAGI.

The V call is TRBV6-2 or TRBV6-3, the J call TRBJ2-1, with D possibly TRBD2 on 5 matching bases. Trimming removed 2 bases from V and 10 bases from J, with 18 bases in between. CDR3 length: 15 residues. Germline-derived CDR1 and CDR2 are MNHEY and SVGEGT. The CDR3 is CASSYGALRGQEQFF. The DNA of the CDR3 is TGTGCCAGCAGTTACGGCGCACTTAGAGGGCAGGAGCAGTTCTTC.

This clone has at least ten counts. V and J are TRBV6-6 and TRBJ2-3; 7 positions match TRBD2. This CDR3 is built from 13 residues. The germline V gene encodes CDR1 MNHNY and CDR2 SVGAGI (reference sequence). J gave up 5 bases and V 2 bases, and 1 base lay outside the gene matches. CDR3: CASSYGRGDTQYF. The CDR3 DNA sequence: TGTGCCAGCAGTTACGGGAGGGGAGATACGCAGTATTTT.

The chain has TRBV4-1 and TRBJ2-3; possibly TRBD2 for D (7 bases). Germline V CDR1 and CDR2: MGHRA, YSYEKL. V shed 4 bases and J shed 3 bases, with 11 bases lying between them. The CDR3 runs to 14 residues. CDR3 DNA: TGCGCCAGCAGCCTCGAGGGGGGGACAGATACGCAGTATTTT. Protein: CASSLEGGTDTQYF.

The chain combines TRBV7-9 with TRBJ2-3; 10 positions match TRBD2. Germline V CDR1 and CDR2: SEHNR, FQNEAQ (reference sequence). The CDR3 totals 16 residues. V lost 1 base and J lost 5; bases outside the gene matches: 6. The CDR3 DNA is TGTGCCAGCAGCTTAGGGGCTAGCGGGAGAGGAGATACGCAGTATTTT. Translating gives CASSLGASGRGDTQYF. The full variable domain, rest sourced from reference TRBV7-9 and TRBJ2-3, is DTGVSQNPRHKITKRGQNVTFRCDPISEHNRLYWYRQTLGQGPEFLTYFQNEAQLEKSRLLSDRFSAERPKGSFSTLEIQRTEQGDSAMYLCASSLGASGRGDTQYFGPGTRLTVL.

The V gene is TRBV6-2 or TRBV6-3, the J gene TRBJ2-5; D call uncertain. CDR3 size: 19 residues. Trimming cost V 0 bases and J 2 bases, with 22 bases left between them. Germline CDR1 MNHEY, CDR2 SVGEGT. CDR3 coding DNA: TGTGCCAGCAGTTACTCGAGAAGGAGTCGCGGAAGTGGTCAAGAGACCCAGTACTTC. It specifies CASSYSRRSRGSGQETQYF.

The chain carries TRBV24-1 and TRBJ2-3; 8 bases align to TRBD2. Germline loops: CDR1 KGHDR, CDR2 SFDVKD. This CDR3 is 14 amino acids long. J was trimmed by 0 bases and V by 9 bases; bases with no gene match: 4. This CDR3 reads CATGTRISTDTQYF. As DNA, the CDR3 is TGTGCCACCGGGACTAGGATAAGCACAGATACGCAGTATTTT.

The chain has TRBV28 and TRBJ1-5, with D unclear. Germline CDR1 reads MDHEN; CDR2 reads SYDVKM. Trimming shortened V by 7 bases and J by 7 bases, and 17 bases separated the two germline ends. The CDR3 extends over 14 amino acids. DNA of the CDR3: TGTGCCAGCACCCCCGGGGAGGTAGGACAGCCCCAGCATTTT. Amino acid sequence: CASTPGEVGQPQHF.

This clone was seen just once. The genes are TRBV28 and TRBJ2-2; 16 nucleotides agree with TRBD2. The CDR3 is made up of 18 amino acids. J gave up 7 bases and V 6 bases, and 11 bases lay outside the gene matches. Germline V gives CDR1 MDHEN, CDR2 SYDVKM. The CDR3 is CASSLGLAGGPRSGELFF. Here the CDR3 DNA reads TGTGCCAGCAGCCTGGGACTAGCGGGAGGGCCTCGTAGCGGGGAGCTGTTTTTT.

The chain employs TRBV25-1 and TRBJ2-5, with 8 bases aligning to TRBD2. This CDR3 is built from 16 residues. Trimming at V came to 2 bases and at J to 1 base, leaving 6 bases not matched to a gene. CDR1 MGHDK and CDR2 SYGVNS come from the germline V gene. Here the CDR3 reads CASSEGVAGPQETQYF. The CDR3, as DNA: TGTGCCAGCAGTGAAGGGGTAGCGGGACCCCAAGAGACCCAGTACTTC.

The rearrangement links TRBV19 to TRBJ2-7; D may be TRBD1 (6 bases). The CDR3 spans 15 residues. V lost 5 bases and J 4 bases, leaving 18 bases between the germline ends. Per germline, CDR1 LNHDA and CDR2 SQIVND (reference sequence). DNA of the CDR3: TGTGCCAGTAGTCCACAACAGGGTGGGGATTACGAGCAGTACTTC. Translation gives CASSPQQGGDYEQYF.

J is TRBJ2-3 and V is TRBV21-1; the table gives TRBD2 as D, unverified against the DNA. TRBV21-1 constitutes a pseudogene. The CDR3 totals 17 residues. DNA for the CDR3: TGTGCCAGCAGGACTAGCGGGAGGGTCGGAAGCACAGATACGCAGTATTTT. Encoded protein: CASRTSGRVGSTDTQYF.

The chain combines TRBV5-6 with TRBJ2-7; 11 positions match TRBD2. This CDR3 has 14 amino acids. Germline V gene data show CDR1 as SGHDT and CDR2 as YYEEEE. The V and J ends lost 4 bases and 3 bases, in that order; junction bases with no gene match: 3. CDR3 loop: CASSNGLAGYEQYF. The CDR3 region has the DNA TGTGCCAGCAGCAATGGACTAGCGGGCTACGAGCAGTACTTC.

This chain joins TRBV5-1 and TRBJ2-2; 7 bases are shared with TRBD1. CDR3 length: 15 amino acids. CDR1 and CDR2 (germline): SGHRS, YFSETQ. V dropped 3 bases and J dropped 4; count of bases not matched to a gene: 6. The CDR3 reads CASSYRTGFTGELFF. The CDR3 DNA sequence: TGCGCCAGCAGCTACAGGACAGGTTTCACCGGGGAGCTGTTTTTT.

The table lists this clone with a count of one. The chain recombines TRBV7-9 with TRBJ1-4; TRBD1 matches at 7 bases. The CDR3 loop spans 15 amino acids. Per germline, CDR1 SEHNR and CDR2 FQNEAQ (reference sequence). V was pared by 5 bases and J by 4 bases, with 7 bases of the junction left unmatched. The DNA of the CDR3 is TGTGCCAGCAGCCTCGGGACAGTGGGTAATGAAAAACTGTTTTTT. Amino acid sequence: CASSLGTVGNEKLFF. Looking up the rest from reference TRBV7-9 and TRBJ1-4 gives the full variable domain: DTGVSQNPRHKITKRGQNVTFRCDPISEHNRLYWYRQTLGQGPEFLTYFQNEAQLEKSRLLSDRFSAERPKGSFSTLEIQRTEQGDSAMYLCASSLGTVGNEKLFFGSGTQLSVL.

This chain links TRBV7-9 with TRBJ1-4; D ambiguous. CDR1 SEHNR and CDR2 FQNEAQ come from the germline V gene (reference sequence). Trimming removed 5 bases at V and 3 bases at J, with 13 bases between. This CDR3 has 15 residues. CDR3 nucleotides: TGTGCCAGCAGCCCAATTGAGCAGGCTAATGAAAAACTGTTTTTT. Encoded protein: CASSPIEQANEKLFF.

This chain connects TRBV6-1 to TRBJ1-2; 8 nucleotides agree with TRBD1. Looked up from germline, CDR1 is MNHNS and CDR2 is SASEGT. The CDR3 consists of 13 residues. J lost 5 bases, V lost 6 bases, and 5 bases had no gene match. CDR3 DNA: TGTGCCAGCAGGGCGGACAGGGTTTATGGCTACACCTTC. This gives the protein CASRADRVYGYTF.

The chain links TRBV2 to TRBJ1-2, with TRBD1 matching over 10 bases. V dropped 8 bases and J dropped 7; count of bases not matched to a gene: 10. Germline V lookup: CDR1 SNHLY, CDR2 FYNNEI. This CDR3 spans 14 amino acids. The CDR3 DNA follows: TGTGCCAGCGGACCGGGACAGGGGATTTTTGGCTACACCTTC. It encodes CASGPGQGIFGYTF. The full variable domain, its missing parts supplied by reference TRBV2 and TRBJ1-2, is EPEVTQTPSHQVTQMGQEVILRCVPISNHLYFYWYRQILGQKVEFLVSFYNNEISEKSEIFDDQFSVERPDGSNFTLKIRSTKLEDSAMYFCASGPGQGIFGYTFGSGTRLTVV.

The chain has TRBV29-1 and TRBJ1-2; D uncertain. CDR1 SQVTM and CDR2 ANQGSEA come from the germline V gene. The ends were cut back, 7 bases at V and 7 bases at J, with 13 bases in the middle. The CDR3 loop spans 11 amino acids. The CDR3 nucleotides are TGCAGCGCCTCATCTCCGGGTGGCTACACCTTC. It is translated as CSASSPGGYTF.

A single count supports this clone. The rearrangement uses TRBV27 and TRBJ2-7; no reliable D call. Germline CDR1 is MNHEY and CDR2 is SMNVEV (reference sequence). The germline V and J ends were trimmed by 6 bases and 5 bases, with 11 bases remaining between them. The CDR3 has 12 amino acids. In DNA form, the CDR3 reads TGTGCCAGCAGAACACCGATCAACGAGCAGTACTTC. Amino acids: CASRTPINEQYF.

J is TRBJ1-5 and V is TRBV2; a weak D match, TRBD1 (5 bases). Germline CDR1 is SNHLY and CDR2 is FYNNEI. CDR3 length equals 13 residues. Between the trimmed V and J ends, which lost 7 bases and 3 bases, there was a span of 10 bases. CDR3 coding DNA: TGTGCCAGCATAGGAGGGGTCAATCAGCCCCAGCATTTT. Translation gives CASIGGVNQPQHF.

The J gene is TRBJ2-5, the V gene TRBV7-9; tentative D call: TRBD1 (5 bases). Between the trimmed V and J ends, which lost 1 base and 4 bases, there was a span of 10 bases. Germline-derived CDR1 and CDR2 are SEHNR and FQNEAQ (reference sequence). The CDR3 length is 14 residues. In DNA form, the CDR3 reads TGTGCCAGCAGCTTAGGGCAGGGTGTAGAGACCCAGTACTTC. Amino acids: CASSLGQGVETQYF.

The chain carries TRBV7-3 and TRBJ2-1; D might be TRBD1 (6 bases). This CDR3 is built from 15 residues. Germline V gives CDR1 SGHTA, CDR2 FQGTGA. V was cut by 2 bases and J by 4 bases, with 12 bases left in between. The CDR3: CASSLSWQGYNEQFF. Here the CDR3 DNA reads TGTGCCAGCAGCTTATCCTGGCAGGGGTACAATGAGCAGTTCTTC. Combining the CDR3 with reference TRBV7-3 and TRBJ2-1 gives the whole variable domain GAGVSQTPSNKVTEKGKYVELRCDPISGHTALYWYRQSLGQGPEFLIYFQGTGAADDSGLPNDRFFAVRPEGSVSTLKIQRTERGDSAVYLCASSLSWQGYNEQFFGPGTRLTVL.

The table lists this clone with a count of one. It may be a read error: a sequence one base away is much more abundant. J is TRBJ2-7 and V is TRBV6-2 or TRBV6-3; the match to TRBD1 covers 8 bases. This CDR3 has 13 amino acids. With V trimmed by 6 bases and J by 2 bases, 3 bases remained unmatched. The germline V gene has CDR1 MNHEY and CDR2 SVGEGT. The chain's CDR3 is CASSRTGTYEQYF. For the CDR3, the DNA is TGTGCCAGCAGCCGGACAGGGACCTACGAGCAGTACTTC.

The rearrangement uses TRBV10-3 and TRBJ1-1; D is perhaps TRBD1 (6 bases). There are 12 residues in the CDR3. Trimming removed 3 bases at V and 7 bases at J, with 9 bases between. Germline-derived CDR1 and CDR2 are ENHRY and SYGVKD. The CDR3 loop is CAISDLDSEAFF. Written as DNA, the CDR3 is TGTGCCATCAGTGATTTGGACAGTGAAGCTTTCTTT.

The chain couples TRBV5-4 to TRBJ1-1, with 7 bases matching TRBD1. Germline V CDR1 and CDR2: SGHNT, YYREEE (reference sequence). The CDR3 is 14 residues long. The V and J ends lost 4 bases and 4 bases, in that order; junction bases with no gene match: 7. The CDR3 here is CASSTQGVGTEAFF. The CDR3 region has the DNA TGTGCCAGCAGCACTCAGGGGGTCGGCACTGAAGCTTTCTTT.

The genes are TRBV19 and TRBJ1-1, with D unclear. The CDR3 runs to 16 residues. The germline V and J ends were trimmed by 3 bases and 3 bases, with 17 bases remaining between them. Germline CDR1 and CDR2: LNHDA and SQIVND (reference sequence). Here the CDR3 DNA reads TGTGCCAGTAGTATGGAGGCCCCCCCGAGGGACACTGAAGCTTTCTTT. It is translated as CASSMEAPPRDTEAFF.

This clone has only a few counts. The chain carries TRBV5-1 and TRBJ1-6; TRBD1 agrees at 11 bases. The germline V gene encodes CDR1 SGHRS and CDR2 YFSETQ. This CDR3 contains 14 residues. V shed 4 bases, J shed 9 bases, and the junction held 3 bases outside the gene matches. For the CDR3, the DNA is TGCGCCAGCAGCCAGGACAGGGGGCTTTCACCCCTCCACTTT. It codes for CASSQDRGLSPLHF.